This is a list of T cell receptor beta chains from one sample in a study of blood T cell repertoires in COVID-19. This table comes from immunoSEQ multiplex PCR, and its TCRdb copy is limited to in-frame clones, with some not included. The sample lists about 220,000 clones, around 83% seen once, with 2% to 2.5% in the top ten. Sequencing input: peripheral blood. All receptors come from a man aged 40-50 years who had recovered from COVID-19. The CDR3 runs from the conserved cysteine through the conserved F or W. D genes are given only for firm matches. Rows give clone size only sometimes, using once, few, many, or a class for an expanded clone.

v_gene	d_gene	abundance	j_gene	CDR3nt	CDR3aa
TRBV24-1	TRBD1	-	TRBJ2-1	TGTGCCACCAGTGACAGGACAGGGGGCCGAACCTACAATGAGCAGTTCTTC	CATSDRTGGRTYNEQFF
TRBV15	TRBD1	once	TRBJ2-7	TGTGCCACCCAGGAGGGACAGGGGTCCGTCTACGAGCAGTACTTC	CATQEGQGSVYEQYF
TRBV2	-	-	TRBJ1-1	TGTGCCAGCAGTACCGGGTACACTGAAGCTTTCTTT	CASSTGYTEAFF
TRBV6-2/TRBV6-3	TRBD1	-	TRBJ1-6	TGTGCCAGCAGTACAGGGGATTCACCCCTCCACTTT	CASSTGDSPLHF
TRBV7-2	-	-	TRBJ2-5	TGTGCCAGCACCCCGACAGGTCCCGAGACCCAGTACTTC	CASTPTGPETQYF
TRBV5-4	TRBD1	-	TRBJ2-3	TGTGCCAGCAGCTCGGACAGGGGATACACAGATACGCAGTATTTT	CASSSDRGYTDTQYF
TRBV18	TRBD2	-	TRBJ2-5	TGTGCCAGCTCACGTCTAGCGGGGGCCGCGAAGAACCAAGAGACCCAGTACTTC	CASSRLAGAAKNQETQYF
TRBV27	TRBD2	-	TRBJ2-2	TGTGCCAGCAGACCGGGACTAGCGGGACCCCCGAACACCGGGGAGCTGTTTTTT	CASRPGLAGPPNTGELFF
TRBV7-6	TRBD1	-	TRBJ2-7	TGTGCCAGCAGCTTGGGACAGGGCTCCTCCTACGAGCAGTACTTC	CASSLGQGSSYEQYF
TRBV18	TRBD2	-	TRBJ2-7	TGTGCCAGCTCGGGGACTAGCGGCTCCTACGAGCAGTACTTC	CASSGTSGSYEQYF
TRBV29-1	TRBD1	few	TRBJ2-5	TGCAGCGTTAGAACAGGGGGAGGAGAGACCCAGTACTTC	CSVRTGGGETQYF
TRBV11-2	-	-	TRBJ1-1	TGTGCCAGCAGGCAGACAGGCCCTCCGGTAGAAGCTTTCTTT	CASRQTGPPVEAFF
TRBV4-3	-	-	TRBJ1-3	TGCGCCAGCAGCCAAGACCAGGGGAGCGGAAACACCATATATTTT	CASSQDQGSGNTIYF
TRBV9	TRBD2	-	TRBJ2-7	TGTGCCAGCAGCGTGACTAGCGGGAGCTCTAAGCAGTACTTC	CASSVTSGSSKQYF
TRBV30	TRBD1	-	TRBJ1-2	TGTGCCTGGGCGGGACAGGCTTATGATGGCTACACCTTC	CAWAGQAYDGYTF
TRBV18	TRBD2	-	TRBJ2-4	TGTGCCAGCTCACCCCTACTAGCGGGAGGTACTGCCAAAAACATTCAGTACTTC	CASSPLLAGGTAKNIQYF
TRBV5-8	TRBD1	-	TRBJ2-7	TGTGCCAGCGGACGACGGGACAGGATCTACGAGCAGTACTTC	CASGRRDRIYEQYF